This TCR beta chain stems from a study of blood T cells in healthy people across ages. Germline V gene data show CDR1 as DFQATT and CDR2 as SNEGSKA (reference sequence). V lost 5 bases, J lost 5 bases, and 18 bases lay in between. The CDR3 spans 14 residues. This clonotype has a handful of counts. The use of a sample-barcoded 5' primer and a J-beta primer mix characterized a second PCR of about 7 to 12 cycles. TCRdb re-derived calls from the 5' RACE reads in MiXCR, one entry per CDR3 protein. The sample carries 1.4 million or so distinct CDR3 sequences, about 42% recorded once. The sequencing input was blood. The TCR originated in a young woman in good health. The chain is built from TRBV20-1 and TRBJ2-5; D may be TRBD1 (6 bases). CDR3 residues: CSARRSLQGETQYF. DNA for the CDR3: TGCAGTGCTCGTAGATCATTGCAGGGGGAGACCCAGTACTTC.